This T cell receptor (beta chain) was obtained from a study of T cell changes during pregnancy in multiple sclerosis. This clone has a handful of counts. The CDR3 loop spans 15 amino acids. Per germline, CDR1 SGDLS and CDR2 YYNGEE. V was pared by 2 bases and J by 5 bases, with 13 bases between. Assay used: immunoSEQ multiplex PCR; TCRdb lists only in-frame clones, some missing. The repertoire holds around 20,000 clones, with around four fifths as singletons. This rearrangement joins TRBV9 to TRBJ1-4, with D perhaps matching TRBD1 (5 bases). The receptor's source is a female donor in good health, enrolled as a control in a pregnancy study. Sample: CD8+ T cells from peripheral blood mononuclear cells, taken in the first trimester of pregnancy. CDR3 amino acids: CASSVDRQQNEKLFF. The CDR3, as DNA: TGTGCCAGCAGCGTTGATAGACAGCAAAATGAAAAACTGTTTTTT.